A selection of T cell receptor beta chains follows, all from one sample in a study of T cells in Graves' hyperthyroidism and ophthalmopathy. TCRdb reprocessed the multiplex PCR reads via MiXCR and lists one record per CDR3 protein. Seen here are around 600,000 distinct CDR3 sequences, roughly 15% observed once, and the top ten hold under 3.5%. The sample comprised blood. The source is a middle-aged woman with Graves' ophthalmopathy. CDR3s include the opening cysteine and the closing phenylalanine or tryptophan.

cdr3_aa,v_call
CASSSLPGQYNEQFF,TRBV11-2
CASSQDLAGEPQETQYF,TRBV3-1
CASSLAGITETQYF,TRBV5-1
CSARDPSGRHGEQYF,TRBV20-1
CASSLRQLFSGNTIYF,TRBV11-2
CASSLEGTPSQAFF,TRBV7-9
CASSFEQELFF,TRBV12-3/TRBV12-4
CASSEARPATNEKLFF,TRBV3-1
CASRLAGEWDNEQFF,TRBV7-9
CASSQDRLGETNTEAFF,TRBV4-2
CATSRDRGEPQHF,TRBV15
CASSMAFTGELFF,TRBV2
CASSESQGVGYTF,TRBV6-1
CASSQDLTSGRGQYF,TRBV4-2
CASNPLGTGENTIYF,TRBV28
CASSEFEGQIYNEQFF,TRBV6-1
CASSPWGRGDQETQYF,TRBV3-1
CASSLLNAGDYNEQFF,TRBV18
CASSLYEAREETQYF,TRBV11-2
CASSAGLAGAYEQYF,TRBV11-2
CASSLRLAETNEQFF,TRBV5-1
CASSYAVGSVGGAQYF,TRBV6-1
CASSLEGSRYTF,TRBV12-3/TRBV12-4
CASSPRSLAGRSDTQYF,TRBV18
CASSHSSGSTDTQYF,TRBV3-1
CSAVTGGQEKLFF,TRBV20-1
CASSGPVEQYF,TRBV28
CASSGGTGPTYNEQFF,TRBV25-1
CASSLAQGRETEAFF,TRBV7-9
CASSHENRGVFLGEQYF,TRBV4-1
CASSEGTHEQYF,TRBV2
CASSPRAASRGQYF,TRBV7-8
CAISESLDTQYF,TRBV6-1
CASSNLAGVPGELLF,TRBV7-9
CSARQGLGQPQHF,TRBV20-1
CASRRGQYQPQHF,TRBV10-2
CASSLGVTSTDTQYF,TRBV7-3
CAWRVAGGQETQYF,TRBV30
CASSLVVAGAKTQYF,TRBV28
CASSFSRLNTGELFF,TRBV27